This T cell receptor (beta chain) emerged from a study of synovial regulatory T cells in juvenile arthritis. Donors were over ten juvenile idiopathic arthritis patients with active disease. This clone is classed as medium-sized by frequency. Its antigen is currently unknown. General observations from the study: Synovial Tregs shared more CDR3 sequences with iaTregs than other blood Tregs. Blood Treg cells that were inflammation-associated showed lower TCR diversity than other blood Treg cells.

Per germline, CDR1 SGHDT and CDR2 YYEEEE. CDR3 length: 13 amino acids. No DNA appears here. The repertoire was sequenced with immunoSEQ multiplex PCR; TCRdb's copy has only in-frame clones and lacks some. Its table lists about 1,400 clones. The chain couples TRBV5-6 to TRBJ2-3. The TCR was taken from a donor aged 2-30 years with juvenile idiopathic arthritis. The sample consisted of Treg cells from blood. As to subset: HLA-DR+ inflammation-associated blood Treg cells. CDR3 loop: CASSLSSTDTQYF.